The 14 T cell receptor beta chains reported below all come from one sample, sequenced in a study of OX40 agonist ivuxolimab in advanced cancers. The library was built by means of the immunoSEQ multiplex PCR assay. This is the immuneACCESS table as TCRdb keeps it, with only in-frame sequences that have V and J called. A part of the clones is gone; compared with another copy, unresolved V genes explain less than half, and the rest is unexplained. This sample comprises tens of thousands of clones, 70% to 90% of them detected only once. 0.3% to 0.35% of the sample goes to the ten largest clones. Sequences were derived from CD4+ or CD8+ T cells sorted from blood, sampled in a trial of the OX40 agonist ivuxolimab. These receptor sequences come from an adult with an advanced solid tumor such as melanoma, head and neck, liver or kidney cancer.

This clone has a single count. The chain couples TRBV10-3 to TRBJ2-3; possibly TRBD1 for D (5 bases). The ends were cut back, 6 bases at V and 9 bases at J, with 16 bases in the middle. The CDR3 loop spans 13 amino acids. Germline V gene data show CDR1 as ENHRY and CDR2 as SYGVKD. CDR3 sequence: CAISGPGSVTQYF. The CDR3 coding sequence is TGTGCCATCAGCGGACCAGGGTCAGTGACGCAGTATTTT.

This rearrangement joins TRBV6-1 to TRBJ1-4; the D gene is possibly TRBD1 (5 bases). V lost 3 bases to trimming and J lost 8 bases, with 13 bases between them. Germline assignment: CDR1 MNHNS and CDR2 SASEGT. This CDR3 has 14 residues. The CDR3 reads CASSEVGALEKLFF. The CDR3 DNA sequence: TGTGCCAGCAGTGAGGTCGGGGCCCTAGAAAAACTGTTTTTT.

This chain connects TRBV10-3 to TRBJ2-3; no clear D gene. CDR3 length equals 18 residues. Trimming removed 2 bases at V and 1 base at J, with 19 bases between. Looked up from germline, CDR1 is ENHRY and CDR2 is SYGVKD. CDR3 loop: CAISEARGSALRTDTQYF. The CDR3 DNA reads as TGTGCCATCAGTGAGGCCCGAGGAAGCGCACTCCGCACAGATACGCAGTATTTT.

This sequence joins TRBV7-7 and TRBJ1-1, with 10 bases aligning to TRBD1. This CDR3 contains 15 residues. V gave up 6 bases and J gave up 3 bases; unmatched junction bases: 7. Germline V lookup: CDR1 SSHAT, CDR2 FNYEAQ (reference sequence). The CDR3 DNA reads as TGTGCCAGCAGGAGACAGGGGGCTGGGGACACTGAAGCTTTCTTT. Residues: CASRRQGAGDTEAFF.

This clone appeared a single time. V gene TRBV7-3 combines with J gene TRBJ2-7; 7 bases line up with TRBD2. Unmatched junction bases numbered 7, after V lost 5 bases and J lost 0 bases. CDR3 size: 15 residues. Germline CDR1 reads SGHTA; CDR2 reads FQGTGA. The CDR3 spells CASSLSGAPSYEQYF. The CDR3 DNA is TGTGCCAGCAGCCTCAGCGGGGCCCCCTCCTACGAGCAGTACTTC.

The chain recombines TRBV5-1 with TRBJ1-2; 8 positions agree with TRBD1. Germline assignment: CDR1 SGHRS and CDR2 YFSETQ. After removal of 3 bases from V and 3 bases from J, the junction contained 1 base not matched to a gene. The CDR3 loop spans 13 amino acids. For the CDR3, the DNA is TGCGCCAGCAGCTCGACAGGGGACTATGGCTACACCTTC. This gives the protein CASSSTGDYGYTF.

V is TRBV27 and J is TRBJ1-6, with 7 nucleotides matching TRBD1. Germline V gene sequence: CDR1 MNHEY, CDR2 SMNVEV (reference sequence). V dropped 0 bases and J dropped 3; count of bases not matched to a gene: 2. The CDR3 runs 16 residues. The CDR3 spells CASSLSGQDYNSPLHF. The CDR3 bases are TGTGCCAGCAGTTTATCAGGACAGGACTATAATTCACCCCTCCACTTT.

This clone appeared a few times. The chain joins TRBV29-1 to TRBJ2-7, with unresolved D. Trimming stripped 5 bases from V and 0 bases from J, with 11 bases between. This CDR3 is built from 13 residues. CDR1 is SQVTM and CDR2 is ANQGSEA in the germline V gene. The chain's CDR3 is CSVRTSRSYEQYF. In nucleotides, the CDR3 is TGCAGCGTTCGGACGAGCCGCTCCTACGAGCAGTACTTC.

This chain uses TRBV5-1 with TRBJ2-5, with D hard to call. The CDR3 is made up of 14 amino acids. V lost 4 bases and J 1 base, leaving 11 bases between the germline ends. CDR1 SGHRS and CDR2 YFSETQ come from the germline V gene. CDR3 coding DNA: TGCGCCAGCAGCCCTCCTTCGGGCCAAGAGACCCAGTACTTC. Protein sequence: CASSPPSGQETQYF.

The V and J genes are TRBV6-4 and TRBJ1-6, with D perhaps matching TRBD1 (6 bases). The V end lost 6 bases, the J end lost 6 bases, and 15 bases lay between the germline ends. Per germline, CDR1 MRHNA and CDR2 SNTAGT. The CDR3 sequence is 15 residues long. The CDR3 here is CASSLGRGGNSPLHF. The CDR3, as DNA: TGTGCCAGCAGCCTAGGCAGGGGCGGTAATTCACCCCTCCACTTT.

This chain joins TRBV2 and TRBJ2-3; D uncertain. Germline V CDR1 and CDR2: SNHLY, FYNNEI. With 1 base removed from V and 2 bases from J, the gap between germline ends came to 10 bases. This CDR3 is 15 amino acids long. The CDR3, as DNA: TGTGCCAGCAGTGAAGGTAGTTTATTCACAGATACGCAGTATTTT. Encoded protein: CASSEGSLFTDTQYF.

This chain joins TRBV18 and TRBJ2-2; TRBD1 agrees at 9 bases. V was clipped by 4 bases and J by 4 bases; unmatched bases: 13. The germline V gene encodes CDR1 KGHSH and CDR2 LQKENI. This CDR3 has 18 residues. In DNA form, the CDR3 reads TGTGCCAGCTCACTCACCACCCCGGGACAGGGAGCCACCGGGGAGCTGTTTTTT. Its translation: CASSLTTPGQGATGELFF.

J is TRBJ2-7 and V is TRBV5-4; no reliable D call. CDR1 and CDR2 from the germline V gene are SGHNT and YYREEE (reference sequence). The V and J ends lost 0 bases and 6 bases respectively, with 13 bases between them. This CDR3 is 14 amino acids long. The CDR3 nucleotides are TGTGCCAGCAGCTTGGGCGGATCTGGGCGCGAGCAGTACTTC. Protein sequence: CASSLGGSGREQYF.

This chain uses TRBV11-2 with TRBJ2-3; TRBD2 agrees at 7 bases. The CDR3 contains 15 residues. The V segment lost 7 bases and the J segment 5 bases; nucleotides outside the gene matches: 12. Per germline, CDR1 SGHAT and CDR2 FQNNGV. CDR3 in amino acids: CASTTGLVSGDTQYF. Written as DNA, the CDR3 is TGTGCCAGCACCACCGGACTAGTGAGTGGAGATACGCAGTATTTT.